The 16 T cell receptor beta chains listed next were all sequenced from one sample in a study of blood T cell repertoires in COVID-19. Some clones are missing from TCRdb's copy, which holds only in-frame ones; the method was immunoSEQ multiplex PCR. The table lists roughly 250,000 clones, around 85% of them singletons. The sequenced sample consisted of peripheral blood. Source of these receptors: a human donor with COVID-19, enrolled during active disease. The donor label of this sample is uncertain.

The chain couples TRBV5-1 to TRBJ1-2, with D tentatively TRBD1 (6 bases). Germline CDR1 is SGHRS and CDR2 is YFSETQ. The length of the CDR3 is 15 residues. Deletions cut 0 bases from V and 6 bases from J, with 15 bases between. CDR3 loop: CASSLEQGLRDGYTF. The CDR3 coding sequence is TGCGCCAGCAGCTTGGAACAGGGCCTGAGAGATGGCTACACCTTC.

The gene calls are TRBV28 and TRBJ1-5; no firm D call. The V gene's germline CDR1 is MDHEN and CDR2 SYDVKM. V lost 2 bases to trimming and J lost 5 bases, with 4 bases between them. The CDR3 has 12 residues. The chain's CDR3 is CASSLLDQPQHF. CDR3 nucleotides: TGTGCCAGCAGTTTACTAGATCAGCCCCAGCATTTT.

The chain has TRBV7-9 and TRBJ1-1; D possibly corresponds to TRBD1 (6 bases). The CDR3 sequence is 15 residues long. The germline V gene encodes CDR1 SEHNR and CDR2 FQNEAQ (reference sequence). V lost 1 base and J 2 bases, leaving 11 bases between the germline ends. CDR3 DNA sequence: TGTGCCAGCAGCTTAGGACAGGCGTTAAACACTGAAGCTTTCTTT. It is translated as CASSLGQALNTEAFF.

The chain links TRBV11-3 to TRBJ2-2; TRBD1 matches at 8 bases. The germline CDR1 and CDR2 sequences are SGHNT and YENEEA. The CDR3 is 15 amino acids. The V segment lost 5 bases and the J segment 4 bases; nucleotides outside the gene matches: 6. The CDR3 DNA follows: TGTGCCAGCAGCCCGAGACAGGGGAGCACCGGGGAGCTGTTTTTT. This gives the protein CASSPRQGSTGELFF.

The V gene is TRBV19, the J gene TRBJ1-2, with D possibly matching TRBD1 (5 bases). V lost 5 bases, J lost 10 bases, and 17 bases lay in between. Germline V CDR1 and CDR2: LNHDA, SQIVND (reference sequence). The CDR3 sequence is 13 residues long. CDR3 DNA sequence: TGTGCCAGTAGTTCTACAGGCGCGACTGACTACACCTTC. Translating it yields CASSSTGATDYTF. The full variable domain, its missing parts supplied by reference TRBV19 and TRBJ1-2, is DGGITQSPKYLFRKEGQNVTLSCEQNLNHDAMYWYRQDPGQGLRLIYYSQIVNDFQKGDIAEGYSVSREKKESFPLTVTSAQKNPTAFYLCASSSTGATDYTFGSGTRLTVV.

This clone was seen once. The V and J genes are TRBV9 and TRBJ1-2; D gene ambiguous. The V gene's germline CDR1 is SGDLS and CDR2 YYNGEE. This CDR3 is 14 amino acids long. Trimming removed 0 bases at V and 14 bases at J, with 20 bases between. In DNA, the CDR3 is TGTGCCAGCAGCGTAGAAGAAGGACTGCGGGCCTTAACCTTC. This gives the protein CASSVEEGLRALTF.

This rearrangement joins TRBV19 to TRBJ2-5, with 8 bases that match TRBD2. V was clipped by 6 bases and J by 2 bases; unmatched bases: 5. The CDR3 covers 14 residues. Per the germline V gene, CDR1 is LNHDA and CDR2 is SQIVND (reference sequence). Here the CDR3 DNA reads TGTGCCAGTAGCGGGAGGGCCCAACAAGAGACCCAGTACTTC. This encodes CASSGRAQQETQYF.

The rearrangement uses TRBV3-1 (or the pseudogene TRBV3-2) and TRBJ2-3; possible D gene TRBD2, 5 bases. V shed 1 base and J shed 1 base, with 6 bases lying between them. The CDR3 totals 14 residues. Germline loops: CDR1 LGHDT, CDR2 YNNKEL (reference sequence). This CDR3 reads CASSQVGGTDTQYF. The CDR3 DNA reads TGTGCCAGCAGCCAAGTGGGAGGCACAGATACGCAGTATTTT.

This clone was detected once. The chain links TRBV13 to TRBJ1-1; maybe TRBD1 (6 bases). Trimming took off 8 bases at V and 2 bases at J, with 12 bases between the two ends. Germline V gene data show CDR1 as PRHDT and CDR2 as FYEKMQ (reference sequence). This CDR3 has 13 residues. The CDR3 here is CASRGQPNTEAFF. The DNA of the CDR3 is TGTGCCAGCCGTGGACAGCCTAACACTGAAGCTTTCTTT.

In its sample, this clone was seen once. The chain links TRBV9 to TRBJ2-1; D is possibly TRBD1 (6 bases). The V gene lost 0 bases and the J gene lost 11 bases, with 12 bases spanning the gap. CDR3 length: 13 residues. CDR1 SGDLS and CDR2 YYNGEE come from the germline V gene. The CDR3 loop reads CASSVGKQGQQFF. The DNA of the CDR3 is TGTGCCAGCAGCGTAGGGAAACAGGGTCAGCAGTTCTTC.

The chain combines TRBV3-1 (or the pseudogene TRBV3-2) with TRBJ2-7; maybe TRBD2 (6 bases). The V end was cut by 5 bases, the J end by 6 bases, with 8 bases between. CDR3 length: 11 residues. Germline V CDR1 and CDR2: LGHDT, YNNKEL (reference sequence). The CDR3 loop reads CASSYGSEQYF. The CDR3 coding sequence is TGTGCCAGCAGCTACGGGAGCGAGCAGTACTTC.

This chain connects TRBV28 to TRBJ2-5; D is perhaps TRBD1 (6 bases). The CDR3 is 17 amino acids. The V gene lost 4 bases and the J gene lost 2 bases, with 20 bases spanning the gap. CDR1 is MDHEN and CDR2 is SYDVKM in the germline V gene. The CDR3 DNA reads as TGTGCCAGCAGTTCCCCCCGTGGCAGGGGAAAGCAAGAGACCCAGTACTTC. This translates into CASSSPRGRGKQETQYF.

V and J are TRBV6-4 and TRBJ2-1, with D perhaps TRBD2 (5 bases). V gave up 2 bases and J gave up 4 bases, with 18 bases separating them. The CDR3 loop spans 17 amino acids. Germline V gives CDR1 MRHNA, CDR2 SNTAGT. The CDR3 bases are TGTGCCAGCAGTGACCGGGGTCTCCGCTCCTCGTACAATGAGCAGTTCTTC. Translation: CASSDRGLRSSYNEQFF.

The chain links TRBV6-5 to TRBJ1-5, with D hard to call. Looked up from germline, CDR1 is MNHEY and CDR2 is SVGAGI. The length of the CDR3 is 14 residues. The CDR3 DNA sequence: TGTGTCAAAAAAGGAGGTCCTACCAATCAGCCCCAGCATTTT. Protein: CVKKGGPTNQPQHF.

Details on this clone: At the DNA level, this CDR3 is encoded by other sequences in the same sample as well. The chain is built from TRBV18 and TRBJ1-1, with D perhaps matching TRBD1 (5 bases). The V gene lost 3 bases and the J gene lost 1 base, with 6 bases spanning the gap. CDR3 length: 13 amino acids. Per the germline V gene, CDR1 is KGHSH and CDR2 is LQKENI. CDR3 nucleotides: TGTGCCAGCTCACCGGGGGGGAACACTGAAGCTTTCTTT. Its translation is CASSPGGNTEAFF.

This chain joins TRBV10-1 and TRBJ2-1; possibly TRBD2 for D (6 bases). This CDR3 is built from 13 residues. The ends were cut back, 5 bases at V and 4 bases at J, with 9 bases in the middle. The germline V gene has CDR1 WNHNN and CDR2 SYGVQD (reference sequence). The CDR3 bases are TGCGCCAGCAGTACTAGCAGATACAATGAGCAGTTCTTC. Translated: CASSTSRYNEQFF.